Each of the 30 T cell receptor beta chains below was sequenced from the same sample in a study of metastatic and nonmetastatic thyroid tumors. Nobody among the patients had been given any treatment before thyroid surgery. TCRdb re-analyzed the PCR reads using MiXCR. Among approximately 30,000 clones listed, around 17% were seen once. The sample taken for sequencing was blood. The receptor set was obtained from a female donor with papillary thyroid cancer or a benign thyroid nodule (not recorded which). Some clones in this sample may be carry-over from other donors' samples.

This clone was counted at least ten times. The chain is built from TRBV27 and TRBJ1-4; D unresolved. Germline values: CDR1 MNHEY, CDR2 SMNVEV (reference sequence). The CDR3 is made up of 13 amino acids. Between the trimmed V and J ends, which lost 0 bases and 8 bases, there was a span of 7 bases. The CDR3 nucleotides read TGTGCCAGCAGTTTATCGGTTGGGGAAAAACTGTTTTTT. Translation: CASSLSVGEKLFF.

There are many counts of this clone. J is TRBJ1-2 and V is TRBV6-1; D might be TRBD1 (6 bases). Germline CDR1 and CDR2: MNHNS and SASEGT. The germline V and J ends were trimmed by 6 bases and 8 bases, with 16 bases remaining between them. The CDR3 is 13 amino acids. Written as DNA, the CDR3 is TGTGCCAGCAGGGACAGTGGAATGGGCGGCTACACCTTC. This codes for CASRDSGMGGYTF.

This clone has ten or more counts. The rearrangement links TRBV27 to TRBJ2-3, with D perhaps TRBD1 (5 bases). The CDR3 loop spans 12 amino acids. V shed 10 bases and J shed 1 base, with 9 bases lying between them. In germline, CDR1 is MNHEY, CDR2 SMNVEV (reference sequence). CDR3 coding DNA: TGTGCCATCGACAGTCGCACAGATACGCAGTATTTT. Its protein product is CAIDSRTDTQYF.

This clone was seen more than once but under ten times. This chain uses TRBV30 with TRBJ2-1; D may correspond to TRBD1 or TRBD2 (5 bases each). Trimming removed 7 bases from V and 9 bases from J, with 16 bases in between. Germline-derived CDR1 and CDR2 are GTSNPN and SVGIG (reference sequence). There are 12 residues in the CDR3. Here the CDR3 reads CASRGPGSEQFF. CDR3 in DNA: TGTGCCTCACGGGGACCTGGGAGTGAGCAGTTCTTC.

This clone was recorded at least ten times. Relative to the germline gene, one junction end is altered; a read error may explain this. This rearrangement joins TRBV19 to TRBJ2-7, with 9 bases that match TRBD1. Looked up from germline, CDR1 is LNHDA and CDR2 is SQIVND (reference sequence). The CDR3 extends over 15 amino acids. The CDR3 spells CASSSSGTGSSEQYF. The CDR3 region has the DNA TGTGCCAGTAGTAGTTCCGGGACAGGGTCCTCCGAGCAGTACTTC.

This clone was counted at least ten times. The V call is TRBV3-1, the J call TRBJ2-5; 14 positions match TRBD2. V trimming: 4 bases; J trimming: 3 bases; junction bases outside the gene matches: 7. The CDR3 extends over 17 amino acids. Per germline, CDR1 LGHDT and CDR2 YNNKEL (reference sequence). The CDR3 DNA follows: TGTGCCAGCAGCCCAGGGACTAGCGGGAGTCTTGAAGAGACCCAGTACTTC. Translation gives CASSPGTSGSLEETQYF.

This clone appeared many times. This chain uses TRBV30 with TRBJ2-7; 9 nucleotides align to TRBD2. This CDR3 has 16 amino acids. The V gene end was trimmed by 1 base and the J gene end by 4 bases; junction bases not matched to a gene: 11. Germline CDR1 reads GTSNPN; CDR2 reads SVGIG (reference sequence). CDR3 loop: CAWSERLSSGRYEQYF. The CDR3 bases are TGTGCCTGGAGTGAACGACTTAGTAGCGGGAGATACGAGCAGTACTTC.

Many counts were recorded for this clone. The rearrangement uses TRBV28 and TRBJ1-1; D call uncertain. This CDR3 spans 11 amino acids. The V end lost 7 bases, the J end lost 6 bases, and 9 bases lay between the germline ends. CDR1 MDHEN and CDR2 SYDVKM come from the germline V gene. The CDR3 DNA is TGTGCCAGCACCCTTTTGTCTGAAGCTTTCTTT. As protein: CASTLLSEAFF.

The chain carries TRBV7-8 and TRBJ2-1; TRBD1 or TRBD2 may be the D gene (5 bases each). CDR1 and CDR2 from the germline V gene are SGHVS and FQNEAQ. The ends were cut back, 2 bases at V and 6 bases at J, with 11 bases in the middle. This CDR3 comprises 14 residues. CDR3 nucleotide sequence: TGTGCCAGCAGCTTAAGTGGGGGAATCAATGAGCAGTTCTTC. It translates to CASSLSGGINEQFF.

This clone was recorded at least ten times. This CDR3 is CASSRWDSPTSTDTQYF. The CDR3 DNA reads TGTGCCAGCAGCCGCTGGGACAGTCCGACTAGCACAGATACGCAGTATTTT. The chain carries TRBV11-1 and TRBJ2-3, with 7 bases aligning to TRBD1. Germline trimming cut 5 bases from V and 0 bases from J; bases unmatched to any gene: 11. Germline loops: CDR1 SGHAT, CDR2 FQDESV (reference sequence). The CDR3 is made up of 17 amino acids.

The chain is built from TRBV10-1 and TRBJ2-7; D assignment may be TRBD1 or TRBD2 (5 bases each). V lost 2 bases and J 0 bases, leaving 11 bases between the germline ends. Germline values: CDR1 WNHNN, CDR2 SYGVQD (reference sequence). The length of the CDR3 is 15 residues. CDR3: CASSEGTVPSYEQYF. In nucleotides, the CDR3 is TGCGCCAGCAGTGAGGGGACGGTCCCCTCCTACGAGCAGTACTTC.

This clone was counted ten times or more. This rearrangement joins TRBV3-1 to TRBJ1-1; 8 nucleotides line up with TRBD1. Germline loops: CDR1 LGHDT, CDR2 YNNKEL (reference sequence). The CDR3 covers 14 residues. Germline trimming cut 6 bases from V and 3 bases from J; bases unmatched to any gene: 6. The CDR3 sequence: CASRQTTGDTEAFF. CDR3 sequence (DNA): TGTGCCAGCAGACAAACGACAGGGGACACTGAAGCTTTCTTT.

The chain uses TRBV6-1 and TRBJ2-7; no reliable D call. V lost 5 bases and J 4 bases, leaving 9 bases between the germline ends. The CDR3 sequence is 12 residues long. Germline V CDR1 and CDR2: MNHNS, SASEGT. The CDR3 region has the DNA TGTGCCAGCAGTCAACGCCGTTACGAGCAGTACTTC. It codes for CASSQRRYEQYF.

This clone has at least ten counts. The CDR3 is CASRTTGGLGYTF. The CDR3 DNA sequence: TGTGCCAGCAGAACTACAGGGGGCTTAGGCTACACCTTC. The rearrangement joins TRBV28 to TRBJ1-2; 9 nucleotides align to TRBD1. J lost 8 bases, V lost 6 bases, and 7 bases had no gene match. The CDR3 runs to 13 residues. The germline V gene encodes CDR1 MDHEN and CDR2 SYDVKM.

This clone showed up many times. The chain combines TRBV27 with TRBJ1-1, with 7 positions matching TRBD1. Germline V gives CDR1 MNHEY, CDR2 SMNVEV (reference sequence). This CDR3 comprises 14 residues. The junction had 2 bases not matched to a gene; V was cut back by 4 bases and J by 0 bases. The CDR3 loop is CASSSGQMNTEAFF. DNA of the CDR3: TGTGCCAGCAGTTCGGGACAGATGAACACTGAAGCTTTCTTT.

The chain has TRBV20-1 and TRBJ2-1; 10 nucleotides line up with TRBD2. CDR3 length: 18 amino acids. Per germline, CDR1 DFQATT and CDR2 SNEGSKA (reference sequence). With 8 bases clipped from V and 1 base from J, the junction kept 17 bases outside the gene matches. The CDR3 reads CSLQGGLAGVRSYNEQFF. The CDR3 coding sequence is TGCAGTCTCCAAGGGGGTCTAGCGGGAGTGCGGTCCTACAATGAGCAGTTCTTC.

Ten or more counts support this clone. The chain has TRBV11-3 and TRBJ2-7; D is unclear. V lost 1 base and J 2 bases, leaving 15 bases between the germline ends. Germline V gene data show CDR1 as SGHNT and CDR2 as YENEEA. This CDR3 spans 16 amino acids. The CDR3 loop is CASSLVHWLKTYEQYF. CDR3 nucleotide sequence: TGTGCCAGCAGCTTAGTACATTGGTTAAAGACCTACGAGCAGTACTTC.

This clone was recorded at least ten times. The chain recombines TRBV3-1 with TRBJ1-2; TRBD1 matches 8 bases. Trimming removed 2 bases from V and 4 bases from J; junction bases left unmatched: 6. CDR3 length: 15 residues. Germline values: CDR1 LGHDT, CDR2 YNNKEL (reference sequence). CDR3 protein: CASSQQGASGYGYTF. DNA of the CDR3: TGTGCCAGCAGCCAACAGGGGGCGTCTGGCTATGGCTACACCTTC.

This clone has a count of ten or more. This chain links TRBV27 with TRBJ1-5, with D maybe TRBD1 (5 bases). V was trimmed by 5 bases and J by 5 bases, leaving 13 bases between them. This CDR3 has 14 residues. Germline-derived CDR1 and CDR2 are MNHEY and SMNVEV (reference sequence). CDR3 sequence reads: CASSDDRTYQPQHF. The CDR3 DNA reads as TGTGCCAGCAGTGATGACAGAACTTATCAGCCCCAGCATTTT.

This clone was recorded many times. The chain joins TRBV9 to TRBJ2-4, with D tentatively TRBD2 (6 bases). The CDR3 loop spans 14 amino acids. CDR1 and CDR2 (germline): SGDLS, YYNGEE. V lost 4 bases and J 8 bases, leaving 16 bases between the germline ends. The CDR3 is CASSSRWGEDIQYF. CDR3 in DNA: TGTGCCAGCAGCTCACGGTGGGGGGAGGACATTCAGTACTTC.

This clone was detected many times. This sequence joins TRBV18 and TRBJ1-4, with D tentatively TRBD1 (6 bases). This CDR3 contains 15 residues. Germline CDR1 reads KGHSH; CDR2 reads LQKENI. V lost 3 bases and J 6 bases, leaving 14 bases between the germline ends. The CDR3 DNA reads as TGTGCCAGCTCACCCCCGGCAGGGGAACATGAAAAACTGTTTTTT. Encoded protein: CASSPPAGEHEKLFF.

This clone was seen many times. This chain joins TRBV5-1 and TRBJ1-5, with D maybe TRBD1 (5 bases). Trimming shortened V by 3 bases and J by 2 bases, and 12 bases separated the two germline ends. CDR3 length: 15 residues. Germline CDR1 is SGHRS and CDR2 is YFSETQ. The CDR3 region is CASSSGTGGNQPQHF. The CDR3 DNA is TGCGCCAGCAGCTCCGGGACCGGGGGCAATCAGCCCCAGCATTTT.

The chain combines TRBV28 with TRBJ2-7; D ambiguous. Trimming pared 10 bases from V and 2 bases from J, leaving 15 bases between. Looked up from germline, CDR1 is MDHEN and CDR2 is SYDVKM. The CDR3 is 13 residues long. The DNA for the CDR3 is TGTGCCATCACGATCGGTGGAACCTACGAGCAGTACTTC. Protein: CAITIGGTYEQYF. Filled out from reference TRBV28 and TRBJ2-7, the complete variable domain reads DVKVTQSSRYLVKRTGEKVFLECVQDMDHENMFWYRQDPGLGLRLIYFSYDVKMKEKGDIPEGYSVSREKKERFSLILESASTNQTSMYLCAITIGGTYEQYFGPGTRLTVT.

In its sample, this clone was seen many times. The rearrangement links TRBV19 to TRBJ2-7; D gene ambiguous. Germline V gives CDR1 LNHDA, CDR2 SQIVND (reference sequence). The length of the CDR3 is 14 residues. With 2 bases removed from V and 5 bases from J, the gap between germline ends came to 13 bases. The CDR3 sequence is CASSIRPPPHEQYF. The CDR3 region has the DNA TGTGCCAGTAGTATAAGGCCCCCCCCCCACGAGCAGTACTTC.

On this clone: One end of the junction is discordant with germline, which a read error may explain. The CDR3 spells CAISLSRAGRVEQFF. Here the CDR3 DNA reads TGTGCCATCAGTTTATCCAGGGCTGGCCGGGTAGAGCAGTTCTTC. This rearrangement joins TRBV28 to TRBJ2-1; D might be TRBD1 (5 bases). Germline V gene lookup returns CDR1 MDHEN and CDR2 SYDVKM. There are 15 residues in the CDR3.

This clone was observed at least ten times. The V and J genes are TRBV6-1 and TRBJ2-1; D remains ambiguous. This CDR3 spans 13 amino acids. Per the germline V gene, CDR1 is MNHNS and CDR2 is SASEGT. Trimming stripped 1 base from V and 7 bases from J, with 8 bases between. The CDR3 region is CASSEEPQNEQFF. The CDR3 region has the DNA TGTGCCAGCAGTGAAGAACCACAAAATGAGCAGTTCTTC.

This clone was observed many times. The chain combines TRBV20-1 with TRBJ1-2; weak D call: TRBD1 (6 bases). This CDR3 region has 12 residues. The germline CDR1 and CDR2 sequences are DFQATT and SNEGSKA (reference sequence). Trimming left V 6 bases short and J 4 bases short, with 12 bases between. In nucleotides, the CDR3 is TGCAGTGCAATGGGACATATCTATGGCTACACCTTC. Translating it yields CSAMGHIYGYTF.

This clone showed up many times. The chain recombines TRBV3-1 with TRBJ1-1, with 9 bases aligning to TRBD1. J gave up 4 bases and V 5 bases, and 5 bases lay outside the gene matches. Germline loops: CDR1 LGHDT, CDR2 YNNKEL (reference sequence). CDR3 size: 14 residues. CDR3 amino acids: CASSFGQGSTEAFF. The CDR3 DNA sequence: TGTGCCAGCAGCTTTGGACAGGGGAGCACTGAAGCTTTCTTT. Full variable domain (missing parts from reference TRBV3-1 and TRBJ1-1): DTAVSQTPKYLVTQMGNDKSIKCEQNLGHDTMYWYKQDSKKFLKIMFSYNNKELIINETVPNRFSPKSPDKAHLNLHINSLELGDSAVYFCASSFGQGSTEAFFGQGTRLTVV.

This clone was counted ten times or more. The chain couples TRBV3-1 to TRBJ2-1; D may correspond to TRBD1 or TRBD2 (5 bases each). Germline-derived CDR1 and CDR2 are LGHDT and YNNKEL (reference sequence). This CDR3 region has 16 residues. The germline V and J ends were trimmed by 0 bases and 4 bases, with 13 bases remaining between them. The CDR3 loop reads CASSQDQPGRYNEQFF. CDR3 coding DNA: TGTGCCAGCAGCCAAGATCAACCGGGGCGGTACAATGAGCAGTTCTTC.

On this clone itself: A much larger clone differs from this one at a single base, so this may be a read error. The V call is TRBV11-2, the J call TRBJ2-2; possible D gene TRBD1, 7 bases. This CDR3 has 13 residues. Germline assignment: CDR1 SGHAT and CDR2 FQNNGV. The CDR3: CASIPGGTGELFF. CDR3 nucleotide sequence: TGTGCCAGCATCCCAGGGGGGACCGGGGAACTGTTTTTT.